This T cell receptor (beta chain) came from a study of shared clonotypes between healthy human individuals. Overall study findings and caveats: Naive CD4 clonotypes were shared across a handful of donors at 4% to 5%. Only blood samples were collected, and tissue repertoires likely differ.

Germline assignment: CDR1 MNHEY and CDR2 SMNVEV (reference sequence). With 4 bases clipped from V and 0 bases from J, the junction kept 2 bases outside the gene matches. This CDR3 is built from 16 residues. Deep-level assay runs were performed. Profiling relied on immunoSEQ multiplex PCR, and the TCRdb table lists in-frame clones only, not all of them. The sample contains 2 million to 3 million clones, 80% to 95% of which appear only once. In regard to this clone: Its cognate antigen is unknown.

This clonotype was sampled from a man younger than 35 in good health. Some clones in this sample may be carry-over from other donors' samples. The chain is built from TRBV27 and TRBJ2-3; the match to TRBD2 covers 12 bases. The sample was naive CD4+ T cells from PBMCs. The subset is: CD45RA+ positively selected. DNA for the CDR3: TGTGCCAGCAGTTACGGACTAGCGGGGAGCACAGATACGCAGTATTTT. This codes for CASSYGLAGSTDTQYF.